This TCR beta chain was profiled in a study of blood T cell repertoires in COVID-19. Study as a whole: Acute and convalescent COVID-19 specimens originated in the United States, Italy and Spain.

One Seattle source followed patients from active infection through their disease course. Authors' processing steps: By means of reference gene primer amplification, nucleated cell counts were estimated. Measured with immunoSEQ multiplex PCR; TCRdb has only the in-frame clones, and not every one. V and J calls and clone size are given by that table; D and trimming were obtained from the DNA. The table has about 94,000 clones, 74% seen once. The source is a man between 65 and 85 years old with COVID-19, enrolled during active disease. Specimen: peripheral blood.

This CDR3 is CSPRANYGYTF. The CDR3 DNA reads as TGCAGTCCCCGGGCTAACTATGGCTACACCTTC. V gene TRBV20-1 combines with J gene TRBJ1-2; D call uncertain. Looked up from germline, CDR1 is DFQATT and CDR2 is SNEGSKA (reference sequence). With 8 bases removed from V and 0 bases from J, the gap between germline ends came to 7 bases. The CDR3 consists of 11 residues.